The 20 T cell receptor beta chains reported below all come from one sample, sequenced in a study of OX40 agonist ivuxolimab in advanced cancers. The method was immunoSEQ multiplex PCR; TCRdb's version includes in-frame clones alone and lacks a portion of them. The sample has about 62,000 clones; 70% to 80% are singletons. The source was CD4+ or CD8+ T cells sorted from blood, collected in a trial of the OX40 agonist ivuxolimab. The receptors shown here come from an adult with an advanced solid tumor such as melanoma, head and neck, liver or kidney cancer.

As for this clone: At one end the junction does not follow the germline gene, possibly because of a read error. The CDR3 DNA sequence: TGTGTCAGCAGTAAGTCGGCCGGAAACATTCAGTACTTC. Protein: CVSSKSAGNIQYF. V and J are TRBV7-2 and TRBJ2-4; no reliable D call. CDR3 length equals 13 residues. Germline CDR1 SGHTA, CDR2 FQGNSA.

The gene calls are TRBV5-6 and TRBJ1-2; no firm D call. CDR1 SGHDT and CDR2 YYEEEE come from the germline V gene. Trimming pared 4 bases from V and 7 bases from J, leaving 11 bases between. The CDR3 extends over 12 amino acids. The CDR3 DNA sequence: TGTGCCAGCAGCGTCCGGATCGGTGGCTACACCTTC. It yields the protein CASSVRIGGYTF.

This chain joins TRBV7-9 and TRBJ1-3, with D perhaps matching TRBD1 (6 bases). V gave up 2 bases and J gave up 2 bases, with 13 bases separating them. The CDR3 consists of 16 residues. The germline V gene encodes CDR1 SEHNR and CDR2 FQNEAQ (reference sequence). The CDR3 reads CASSLQGGGTGNTIYF. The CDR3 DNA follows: TGTGCCAGCAGCTTACAGGGAGGGGGGACTGGAAACACCATATATTTT. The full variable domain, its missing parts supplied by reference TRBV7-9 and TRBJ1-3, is DTGVSQNPRHKITKRGQNVTFRCDPISEHNRLYWYRQTLGQGPEFLTYFQNEAQLEKSRLLSDRFSAERPKGSFSTLEIQRTEQGDSAMYLCASSLQGGGTGNTIYFGEGSWLTVV.

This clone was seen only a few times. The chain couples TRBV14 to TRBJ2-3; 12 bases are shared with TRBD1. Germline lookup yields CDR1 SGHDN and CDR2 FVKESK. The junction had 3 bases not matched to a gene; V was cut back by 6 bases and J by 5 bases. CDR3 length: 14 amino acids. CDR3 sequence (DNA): TGTGCCAGCAGGGGACAGGGGGCCGGAGATACGCAGTATTTT. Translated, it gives CASRGQGAGDTQYF.

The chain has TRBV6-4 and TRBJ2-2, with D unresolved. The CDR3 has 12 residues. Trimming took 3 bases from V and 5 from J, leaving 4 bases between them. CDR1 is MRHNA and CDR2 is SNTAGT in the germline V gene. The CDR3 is CASSEGTGELFF. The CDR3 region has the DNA TGTGCCAGCAGTGAGGGGACCGGGGAGCTGTTTTTT.

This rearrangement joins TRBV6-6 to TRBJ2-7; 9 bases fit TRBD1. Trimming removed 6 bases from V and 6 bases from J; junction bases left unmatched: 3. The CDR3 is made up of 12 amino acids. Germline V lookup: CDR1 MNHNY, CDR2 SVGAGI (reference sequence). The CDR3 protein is CASRTTGGEQYF. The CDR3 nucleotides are TGTGCCAGCAGGACGACAGGGGGCGAGCAGTACTTC.

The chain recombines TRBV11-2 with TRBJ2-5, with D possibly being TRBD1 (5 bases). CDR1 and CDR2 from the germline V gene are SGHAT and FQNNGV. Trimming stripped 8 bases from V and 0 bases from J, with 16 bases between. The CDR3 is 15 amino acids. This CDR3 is CASSAPGLNQETQYF. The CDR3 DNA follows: TGTGCCAGCTCCGCCCCAGGGCTCAACCAAGAGACCCAGTACTTC. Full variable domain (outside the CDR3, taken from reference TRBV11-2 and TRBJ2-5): EAGVAQSPRYKIIEKRQSVAFWCNPISGHATLYWYQQILGQGPKLLIQFQNNGVVDDSQLPKDRFSAERLKGVDSTLKIQPAKLEDSAVYLCASSAPGLNQETQYFGPGTRLLVL.

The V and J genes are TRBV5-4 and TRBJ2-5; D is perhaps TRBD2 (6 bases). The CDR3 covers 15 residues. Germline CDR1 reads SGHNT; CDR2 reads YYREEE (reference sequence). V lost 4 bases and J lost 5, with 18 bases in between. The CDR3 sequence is CASSVRDLARETQYF. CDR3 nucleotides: TGTGCCAGCAGCGTACGGGACTTGGCCCGGGAGACCCAGTACTTC.

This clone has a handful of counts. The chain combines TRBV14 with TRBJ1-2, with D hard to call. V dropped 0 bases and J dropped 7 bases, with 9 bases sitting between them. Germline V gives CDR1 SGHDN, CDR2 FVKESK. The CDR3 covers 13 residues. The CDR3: CASSQDPAGGYTF. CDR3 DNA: TGTGCCAGCAGCCAAGATCCCGCGGGTGGCTACACCTTC.

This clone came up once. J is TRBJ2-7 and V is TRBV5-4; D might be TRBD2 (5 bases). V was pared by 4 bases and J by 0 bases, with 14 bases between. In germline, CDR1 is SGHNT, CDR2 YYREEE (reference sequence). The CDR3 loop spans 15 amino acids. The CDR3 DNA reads TGTGCCAGCAGCCTAGAGGGCAAGAACTCCTACGAGCAGTACTTC. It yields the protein CASSLEGKNSYEQYF.

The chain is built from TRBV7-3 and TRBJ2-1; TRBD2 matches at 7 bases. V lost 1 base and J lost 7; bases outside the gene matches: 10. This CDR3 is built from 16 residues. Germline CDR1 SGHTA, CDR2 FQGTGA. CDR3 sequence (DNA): TGTGCCAGCAGCTTAAATAGCGGCGGGAGTGGTAATGAGCAGTTCTTC. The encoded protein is CASSLNSGGSGNEQFF.

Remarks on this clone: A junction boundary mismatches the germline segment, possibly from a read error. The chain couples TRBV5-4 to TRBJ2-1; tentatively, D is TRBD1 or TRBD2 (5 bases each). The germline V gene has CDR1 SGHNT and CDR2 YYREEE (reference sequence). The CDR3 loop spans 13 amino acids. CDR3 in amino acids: CASSHGTYNERFF. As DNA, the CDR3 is TGTGCCAGCAGCCACGGGACCTACAATGAGCGGTTCTTC. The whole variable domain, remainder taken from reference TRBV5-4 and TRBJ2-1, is ETGVTQSPTHLIKTRGQQVTLRCSSQSGHNTVSWYQQALGQGPQFIFQYYREEENGRGNFPPRFSGLQFPNYSSELNVNALELDDSALYLCASSHGTYNERFFGPGTRLTVL.

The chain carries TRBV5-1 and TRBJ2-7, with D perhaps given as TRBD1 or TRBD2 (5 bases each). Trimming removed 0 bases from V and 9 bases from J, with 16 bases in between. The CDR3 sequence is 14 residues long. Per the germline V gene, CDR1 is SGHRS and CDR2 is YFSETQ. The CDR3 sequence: CASSLEGRPLGQYF. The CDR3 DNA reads TGCGCCAGCAGCTTGGAGGGACGCCCCCTAGGGCAGTACTTC.

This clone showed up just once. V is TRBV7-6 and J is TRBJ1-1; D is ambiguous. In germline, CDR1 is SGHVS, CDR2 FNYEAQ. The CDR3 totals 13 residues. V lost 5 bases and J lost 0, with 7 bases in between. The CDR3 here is CASSQQLNTEAFF. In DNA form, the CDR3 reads TGTGCCAGCAGCCAACAACTGAACACTGAAGCTTTCTTT.

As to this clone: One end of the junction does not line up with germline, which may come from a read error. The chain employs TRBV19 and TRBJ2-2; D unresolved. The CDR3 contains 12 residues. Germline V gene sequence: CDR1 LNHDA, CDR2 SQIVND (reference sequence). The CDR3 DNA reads TGTGCCAGTAGCATAGGCACCGGGGAGCTGTTTTTT. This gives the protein CASSIGTGELFF.

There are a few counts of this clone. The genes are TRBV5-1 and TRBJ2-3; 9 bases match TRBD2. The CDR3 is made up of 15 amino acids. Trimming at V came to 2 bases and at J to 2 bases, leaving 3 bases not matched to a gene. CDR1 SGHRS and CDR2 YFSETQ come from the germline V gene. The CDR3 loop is CASSLAGGSTDTQYF. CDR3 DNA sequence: TGCGCCAGCAGCTTAGCGGGGGGATCCACAGATACGCAGTATTTT.

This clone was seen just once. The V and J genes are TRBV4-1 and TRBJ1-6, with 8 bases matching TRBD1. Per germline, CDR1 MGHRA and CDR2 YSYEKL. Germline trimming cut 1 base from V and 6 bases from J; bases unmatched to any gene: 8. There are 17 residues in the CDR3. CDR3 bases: TGCGCCAGCAGCCAAGCCGGAGGACAGGGAGGTAATTCACCCCTCCACTTT. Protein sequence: CASSQAGGQGGNSPLHF.

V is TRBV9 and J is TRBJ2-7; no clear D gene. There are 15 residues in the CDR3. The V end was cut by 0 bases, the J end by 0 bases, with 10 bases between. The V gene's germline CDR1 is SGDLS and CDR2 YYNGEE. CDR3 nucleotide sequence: TGTGCCAGCAGCGTAGAGCCTTACGGCTCCTACGAGCAGTACTTC. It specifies CASSVEPYGSYEQYF.

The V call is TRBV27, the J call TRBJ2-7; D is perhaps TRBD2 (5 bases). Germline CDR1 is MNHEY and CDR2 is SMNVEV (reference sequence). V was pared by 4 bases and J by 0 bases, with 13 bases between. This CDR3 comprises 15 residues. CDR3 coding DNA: TGTGCCAGCAGTTCAATGAGCGGAAGCTCCTACGAGCAGTACTTC. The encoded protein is CASSSMSGSSYEQYF.

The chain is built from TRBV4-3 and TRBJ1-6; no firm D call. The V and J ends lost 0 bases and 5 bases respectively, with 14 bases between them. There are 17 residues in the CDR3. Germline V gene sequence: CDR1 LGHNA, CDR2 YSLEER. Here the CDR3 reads CASSQDILGSHNSPLHF. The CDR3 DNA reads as TGCGCCAGCAGCCAAGATATTCTGGGGAGTCATAATTCACCCCTCCACTTT.